This is a list of T cell receptor beta chains from one sample in a study of shared clonotypes between healthy human individuals. Profiled with immunoSEQ multiplex PCR; TCRdb holds only in-frame clones, not every one. The data hold fewer than 3 million clones, with 80% to 95% observed a single time. The sequenced material came from naive CD4+ T cells from PBMCs. The receptors stem from a man between 18 and 29 years old in good health. Some clones in this sample may be carry-over from other donors' samples. Both conserved end residues are part of each CDR3. A D gene is named only where the DNA matches it firmly. The size entry is marked missing in some rows and otherwise reads once, few, many or a size class.

TRBV6-5	TRBJ2-1	-	-	TGTGCCAGCAGGACATCCGGGAGATTGGGTTATGAGCAGTTCTTC	CASRTSGRLGYEQFF
TRBV18	TRBJ1-1	few	-	TGTGCCAGCTCACCACTTGTAGGGGACACTGAAGCTTTCTTT	CASSPLVGDTEAFF
TRBV7-9	TRBJ1-4	-	-	TGTGCCAGCAGCTGGGCCGCAACTAATGAAAAACTGTTTTTT	CASSWAATNEKLFF
TRBV5-4	TRBJ1-2	-	-	TGTGCCAGCAGCCCCGAGGGCTCTCCCTATGGCTACACCTTC	CASSPEGSPYGYTF
TRBV7-2	TRBJ2-1	-	TRBD2	TGTGCCAGCAGCGCGGGACTAGCGGGAGTCAATGAGCAGTTCTTC	CASSAGLAGVNEQFF
TRBV30	TRBJ1-1	-	-	TGTGCCTGGAGTGATTTTTTGGGGGTCGGAGCTTTCTTT	CAWSDFLGVGAFF
TRBV9	TRBJ1-1	-	TRBD1	TGTGCCAGCAGCCGGGACAGTAACACTGAAGCTTTCTTT	CASSRDSNTEAFF
TRBV28	TRBJ2-1	-	TRBD2	TGTGCCAGCACAGGCGGGAGGCATAATGAGCAGTTCTTC	CASTGGRHNEQFF
TRBV2	TRBJ2-7	once	-	TGTGCCAGCAGTGAAGCCTACGAGCAGTACTTC	CASSEAYEQYF
TRBV29-1	TRBJ2-3	-	-	TGCAGCGCACAGAATCAGGCAGATACGCAGTATTTT	CSAQNQADTQYF
TRBV28	TRBJ2-2	-	TRBD1	TGTGCCAGCAGTCTCTCCGGGACAGGAGTTCGTGTAGGGGAGCTGTTTTTT	CASSLSGTGVRVGELFF